This T cell receptor beta chain appears in the sequencing data of a study of cytomegalovirus exposure and HLA in healthy donors. The V gene's germline CDR1 is LNHDA and CDR2 SQIVND (reference sequence). The CDR3 spans 13 residues. The V segment lost 9 bases and the J segment 4 bases; nucleotides outside the gene matches: 9. The PCR had 60 Vbeta and 13 Jbeta primers. Here immunoSEQ multiplex PCR was the method, and the copy in TCRdb shows in-frame clones only, minus some. The sample lists around 50,000 clones, about 80% occurring once. General study findings and limits: The study listed some 160 cytomegalovirus-associated TCR beta chains.

Points on this clone: What it binds is not known.

The sample consisted of PBMCs. This receptor was identified in a man aged 30-40 years in good health and CMV-seronegative. The genes are TRBV19 and TRBJ2-7, with 7 bases matching TRBD2. The CDR3 loop is CASGRGIGYEQYF. CDR3 in DNA: TGTGCCAGCGGGCGGGGGATAGGTTACGAGCAGTACTTC.